These 14 T cell receptor beta chains originate from one sample sequenced in a study of blood T cell repertoires in COVID-19. Assay: immunoSEQ multiplex PCR; the TCRdb copy retains only in-frame clones and omits some. The sample shows 150,000 to 200,000 clones, approximately 88% of them seen only once. Sequencing was done on a sample of peripheral blood. Source of these receptors: a human donor in a cohort sampled during active COVID-19.

DNA of the CDR3: TGTGCCAGCAGCTTAGGAGGGAGCGGGGGCGTCATCCAAGAGACCCAGTACTTC. This codes for CASSLGGSGGVIQETQYF. The chain joins TRBV7-2 to TRBJ2-5; 8 bases map to TRBD2. The CDR3 consists of 18 residues. Germline V gene sequence: CDR1 SGHTA, CDR2 FQGNSA. J gave up 1 base and V 1 base, and 11 bases lay outside the gene matches.

In DNA form, the CDR3 reads TGTGCCAGCAGTTACGGGACAGGGCAATTCAATGAAAAACTGTTTTTT. Its translation is CASSYGTGQFNEKLFF. This chain uses TRBV6-6 with TRBJ1-4; TRBD1 matches 9 bases. The V and J ends lost 2 bases and 5 bases, in that order; junction bases with no gene match: 6. CDR3 size: 16 residues. Germline assignment: CDR1 MNHNY and CDR2 SVGAGI (reference sequence).

The rearrangement joins TRBV29-1 to TRBJ2-1, with 10 bases aligning to TRBD2. This CDR3 is built from 16 residues. J gave up 0 bases and V 3 bases, and 5 bases lay outside the gene matches. Germline V gene data show CDR1 as SQVTM and CDR2 as ANQGSEA. CDR3 residues: CSVDPSGGSSYNEQFF. The DNA for the CDR3 is TGCAGCGTTGATCCTAGCGGGGGTAGCTCCTACAATGAGCAGTTCTTC.

The rearrangement joins TRBV27 to TRBJ2-2; possibly TRBD2 for D (6 bases). The V gene lost 9 bases and the J gene lost 0 bases, with 14 bases spanning the gap. CDR1 MNHEY and CDR2 SMNVEV come from the germline V gene (reference sequence). The CDR3 extends over 15 amino acids. CDR3 DNA sequence: TGTGCCAGTTCTCCGGGACTTCCGAACACCGGGGAGCTGTTTTTT. Its protein is CASSPGLPNTGELFF.

This rearrangement joins TRBV7-3 to TRBJ2-7, with 10 bases lining up with TRBD2. The CDR3 is 15 residues long. Germline V gene data show CDR1 as SGHTA and CDR2 as FQGTGA. V lost 1 base and J lost 2; bases outside the gene matches: 2. The CDR3: CASSLMSGGAYEQYF. The CDR3 nucleotides are TGTGCCAGCAGCTTAATGAGCGGGGGGGCCTACGAGCAGTACTTC.

The chain joins TRBV6-9 to TRBJ1-5; 8 nucleotides line up with TRBD1. The CDR3 has 12 amino acids. Germline CDR1 MNHGY, CDR2 SVAAGI. Losses at the gene ends were 8 bases for V and 7 bases for J; bases not matched to a gene: 4. The CDR3 DNA is TGTGCCAGCCCGGACAGGGAGCAGCCCCAGCATTTT. This encodes CASPDREQPQHF.

The gene calls are TRBV28 and TRBJ1-2; TRBD1 might be the D (6 bases). The CDR3 contains 14 residues. The V and J ends lost 4 bases and 2 bases respectively, with 11 bases between them. Germline CDR1 reads MDHEN; CDR2 reads SYDVKM. The CDR3 nucleotides read TGTGCCAGCAGTTCGCCGGACAGAAACTATGGCTACACCTTC. This translates into CASSSPDRNYGYTF.

This clone has a single count. The V gene is TRBV13, the J gene TRBJ2-3; TRBD2 matches at 7 bases. CDR3 length: 15 residues. Germline assignment: CDR1 PRHDT and CDR2 FYEKMQ (reference sequence). The V segment lost 5 bases and the J segment 6 bases; nucleotides outside the gene matches: 11. CDR3 sequence: CASSLVLAEGDTQYF. The CDR3 DNA reads TGTGCCAGCAGCCTGGTTCTAGCGGAAGGGGATACGCAGTATTTT.

The rearrangement uses TRBV25-1 and TRBJ1-2, with unresolved D. With 1 base removed from V and 2 bases from J, the gap between germline ends came to 5 bases. CDR1 and CDR2 from the germline V gene are MGHDK and SYGVNS. The CDR3 is made up of 13 amino acids. The CDR3 spells CASSESPNYGYTF. As DNA, the CDR3 is TGTGCCAGCAGTGAATCTCCGAACTATGGCTACACCTTC.

The J gene is TRBJ2-1, the V gene TRBV5-1, with D possibly TRBD2 on 8 matching bases. This CDR3 spans 17 amino acids. V was clipped by 0 bases and J by 4 bases, with 17 bases between them. CDR1 is SGHRS, CDR2 YFSETQ, per germline. The CDR3 loop is CASSLAGQAGGYNEQFF. In DNA form, the CDR3 reads TGCGCCAGCAGCTTGGCCGGACAGGCGGGAGGATACAATGAGCAGTTCTTC.

The chain carries TRBV5-6 and TRBJ1-1; the D gene is possibly TRBD1 (6 bases). The germline gives CDR1 SGHDT, CDR2 YYEEEE. The CDR3 is 12 residues long. V lost 3 bases and J lost 10, with 13 bases in between. CDR3 bases: TGTGCCAGCAGCTCTGGGGGGGCAGGAGCTTTCTTT. Amino acids: CASSSGGAGAFF.

V usage is TRBV5-1 and J usage is TRBJ2-7, with 7 bases fitting TRBD1. V lost 7 bases, J lost 2 bases, and 9 bases stayed unmatched. CDR1 is SGHRS and CDR2 is YFSETQ in the germline V gene. CDR3 length: 14 residues. CDR3: CASSGTGAPYEQYF. As DNA, the CDR3 is TGCGCCAGCTCAGGAACAGGGGCCCCCTACGAGCAGTACTTC.

This sequence joins TRBV7-9 and TRBJ2-3; D unresolved. CDR3 size: 13 residues. The germline gives CDR1 SEHNR, CDR2 FQNEAQ (reference sequence). Trimming shortened V by 4 bases and J by 2 bases, and 7 bases separated the two germline ends. The CDR3 DNA reads TGTGCCAGCAGCTCTCAGGCCACAGATACGCAGTATTTT. This encodes CASSSQATDTQYF.

The chain links TRBV9 to TRBJ2-5, with 9 positions matching TRBD2. CDR1 and CDR2 (germline): SGDLS, YYNGEE. J gave up 2 bases and V 4 bases, and 9 bases lay outside the gene matches. This CDR3 contains 16 residues. For the CDR3, the DNA is TGTGCCAGCAGCATTAGCGGGAGAACCCCACAAGAGACCCAGTACTTC. Residues: CASSISGRTPQETQYF.